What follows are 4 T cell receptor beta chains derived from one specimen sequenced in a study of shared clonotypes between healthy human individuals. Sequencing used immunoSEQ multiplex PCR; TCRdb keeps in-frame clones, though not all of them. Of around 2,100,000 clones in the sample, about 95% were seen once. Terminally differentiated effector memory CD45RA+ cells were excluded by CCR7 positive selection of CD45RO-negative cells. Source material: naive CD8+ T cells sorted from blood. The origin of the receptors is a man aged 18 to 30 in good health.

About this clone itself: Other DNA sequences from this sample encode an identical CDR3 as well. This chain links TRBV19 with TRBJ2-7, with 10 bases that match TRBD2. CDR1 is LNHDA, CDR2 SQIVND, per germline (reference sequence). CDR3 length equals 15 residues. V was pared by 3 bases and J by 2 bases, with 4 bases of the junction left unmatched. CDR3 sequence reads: CASSIGLAGAYEQYF. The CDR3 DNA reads TGTGCCAGTAGTATCGGTCTAGCGGGAGCCTACGAGCAGTACTTC.

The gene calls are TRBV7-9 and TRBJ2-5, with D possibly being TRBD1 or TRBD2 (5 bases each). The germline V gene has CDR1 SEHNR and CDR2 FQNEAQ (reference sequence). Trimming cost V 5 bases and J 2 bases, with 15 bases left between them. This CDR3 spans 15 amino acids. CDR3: CASSNRDQIQETQYF. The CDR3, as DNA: TGTGCCAGCAGCAACCGGGACCAAATTCAAGAGACCCAGTACTTC.

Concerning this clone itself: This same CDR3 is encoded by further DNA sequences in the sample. This chain's CDR3 is CASSLSGYYGYTF. The CDR3 region has the DNA TGTGCCAGCAGCTTAAGCGGATACTATGGCTACACCTTC. The chain combines TRBV11-2 with TRBJ1-2; no clear D. Trimming pared 2 bases from V and 3 bases from J, leaving 7 bases between. Germline V gene lookup returns CDR1 SGHAT and CDR2 FQNNGV. The CDR3 contains 13 residues. The full variable domain, in which reference TRBV11-2 and TRBJ1-2 provide the parts outside the CDR3, is EAGVAQSPRYKIIEKRQSVAFWCNPISGHATLYWYQQILGQGPKLLIQFQNNGVVDDSQLPKDRFSAERLKGVDSTLKIQPAKLEDSAVYLCASSLSGYYGYTFGSGTRLTVV.

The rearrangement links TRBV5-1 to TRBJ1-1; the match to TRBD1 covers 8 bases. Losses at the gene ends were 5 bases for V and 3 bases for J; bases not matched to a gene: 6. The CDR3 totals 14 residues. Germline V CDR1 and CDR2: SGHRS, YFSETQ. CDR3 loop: CASRPGGADTEAFF. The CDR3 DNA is TGCGCCAGCAGACCAGGGGGCGCGGACACTGAAGCTTTCTTT.